These 2 T cell receptor beta chains came from one sample sequenced in a study of T cells after posttransplantation cyclophosphamide. The protocol was immunoSEQ multiplex PCR, while the TCRdb copy is restricted to in-frame clones and leaves out a portion. Recorded here are over 35,000 clones, none singletons. Sequencing was carried out using PBMCs. These receptors all stem from a man in his fifties or sixties in good health, CMV-negative, and a related stem cell transplant donor.

This clone has ten or more counts. The chain employs TRBV29-1 and TRBJ1-6, with a possible D match to TRBD1 (6 bases). CDR1 SQVTM and CDR2 ANQGSEA come from the germline V gene. V gave up 5 bases and J gave up 7 bases, with 12 bases separating them. The CDR3 runs to 13 residues. The CDR3: CSVRLQGNSPLHF. The CDR3 nucleotides read TGCAGCGTTCGTTTACAGGGAAATTCACCCCTCCACTTT.

This clone was recorded at least ten times. This rearrangement joins TRBV30 to TRBJ1-1, with D possibly TRBD1 on 6 matching bases. The V end was cut by 0 bases, the J end by 4 bases, with 15 bases between. The CDR3 contains 15 residues. Germline CDR1 is GTSNPN and CDR2 is SVGIG (reference sequence). In DNA form, the CDR3 reads TGTGCCTGGAGTGTACGGCAGGGGAGTGTCACTGAAGCTTTCTTT. As protein: CAWSVRQGSVTEAFF.